The T cell receptor beta chain described here comes from a study of cytomegalovirus exposure and HLA in healthy donors. Whole-study context: Researchers found that roughly 81% of 350 to 500 genotyped donors fell within the Caucasian-associated ancestry cluster. Study results and caveats: Indistinguishability led to the exclusion of some V segments, TRBV6-2 and TRBV6-3 included.

With regard to this clone: What it binds is unknown.

Vbeta (60) and Jbeta (13) primers were used in the PCR. In the source study's methods: A later analysis tallied about 80 million unique TCR beta chains, around 9.9 million of them shared. Sequenced by immunoSEQ multiplex PCR; TCRdb stores in-frame clones only, minus some. The V and J calls and clone size come from that table; D and trimming were worked out from the DNA. Here the sample spans 110,000 to 150,000 clones, roughly 80% being singletons. Losses at the gene ends were 4 bases for V and 4 bases for J; bases not matched to a gene: 11. CDR3 size: 16 residues. Germline V lookup: CDR1 SGHDT, CDR2 YYEEEE.

This clonotype originated in a man aged 35-49 years in good health and CMV-seropositive. The rearrangement links TRBV5-6 to TRBJ1-5; 7 bases agree with TRBD1. The sample taken for sequencing was PBMCs. The CDR3 DNA follows: TGTGCCAGCAGCCAATACCAGACAGGGAGGAATCAGCCCCAGCATTTT. It translates to CASSQYQTGRNQPQHF.